The 28 T cell receptor beta chains listed next were all sequenced from one sample in a study of cytomegalovirus exposure and HLA in healthy donors. 13 Jbeta primers and 60 Vbeta primers were used for the PCR. Method: immunoSEQ multiplex PCR; TCRdb's copy keeps in-frame clones and lacks some. The sample holds hundreds of thousands of clones, around 80% seen once. The specimen sequenced was PBMCs. The receptors derive from a woman in her thirties or forties in good health and CMV-seronegative.

Comment on this clone: At one boundary the junction diverges from the germline segment, which might be a read error. The chain employs TRBV7-9 and TRBJ2-5; no reliable D call. Germline assignment: CDR1 SEHNR and CDR2 FQNEAQ (reference sequence). The CDR3 covers 12 residues. CDR3 coding DNA: TGTTCCAGCAGCTTTGGAGAAGAGACCCAGTACTTC. Its protein is CSSSFGEETQYF.

The chain recombines TRBV14 with TRBJ1-6; D gene unclear. The V and J ends lost 1 base and 6 bases respectively, with 16 bases between them. Germline V gene sequence: CDR1 SGHDN, CDR2 FVKESK. CDR3 length: 17 amino acids. CDR3 sequence reads: CASSQGSWWQLNSPLHF. The CDR3 DNA follows: TGTGCCAGCAGCCAAGGGAGTTGGTGGCAGCTTAATTCACCCCTCCACTTT. Combining the CDR3 with reference TRBV14 and TRBJ1-6 gives the whole variable domain EAGVTQFPSHSVIEKGQTVTLRCDPISGHDNLYWYRRVMGKEIKFLLHFVKESKQDESGMPNNRFLAERTGGTYSTLKVQPAELEDSGVYFCASSQGSWWQLNSPLHFGNGTRLTVT.

This chain links TRBV5-1 with TRBJ1-5; 9 bases line up with TRBD1. J gave up 6 bases and V 0 bases, and 7 bases lay outside the gene matches. There are 16 residues in the CDR3. Germline values: CDR1 SGHRS, CDR2 YFSETQ. DNA for the CDR3: TGCGCCAGCAGCTTGGGGGGACAGGGCTCCGGTCAGCCCCAGCATTTT. Protein: CASSLGGQGSGQPQHF. The whole variable domain, remainder taken from reference TRBV5-1 and TRBJ1-5, is KAGVTQTPRYLIKTRGQQVTLSCSPISGHRSVSWYQQTPGQGLQFLFEYFSETQRNKGNFPGRFSGRQFSNSRSEMNVSTLELGDSALYLCASSLGGQGSGQPQHFGDGTRLSIL.

The chain couples TRBV2 to TRBJ2-7, with D perhaps matching TRBD1 (5 bases). CDR3 length equals 12 residues. Germline values: CDR1 SNHLY, CDR2 FYNNEI. CDR3 coding DNA: TGTGCGGGCAGGGTAATGGGCGGCGAGCAGTACTTC. This encodes CAGRVMGGEQYF.

The chain carries TRBV19 and TRBJ1-1; 7 positions agree with TRBD1. CDR3 length equals 15 residues. Germline CDR1 LNHDA, CDR2 SQIVND (reference sequence). The J segment lost 3 bases and the V segment lost 5 bases, leaving 9 bases of the junction unmatched. CDR3 amino acids: CASSWGTVGDTEAFF. CDR3 in DNA: TGTGCCAGTAGTTGGGGGACAGTGGGTGACACTGAAGCTTTCTTT.

The chain couples TRBV7-8 to TRBJ1-1, with D perhaps TRBD1 (6 bases). V was pared by 6 bases and J by 5 bases, with 16 bases between. The CDR3 runs to 14 residues. From germline, CDR1 is SGHVS and CDR2 FQNEAQ. The CDR3 DNA follows: TGTGCCAGCAGGAAGACAGGAGACGGGACTGAAGCTTTCTTT. Amino acid sequence: CASRKTGDGTEAFF.

Worth noting for this clone: At the DNA level, this CDR3 is encoded by other sequences in the same sample as well. The chain combines TRBV15 with TRBJ2-7, with 7 bases identical to TRBD1. V lost 3 bases, J lost 3 bases, and 2 bases stayed unmatched. From germline, CDR1 is LNHNV and CDR2 YYDKDF (reference sequence). This CDR3 has 13 amino acids. The CDR3 DNA reads TGTGCCACCAGCAGGGGACAGAACTACGAGCAGTACTTC. It codes for CATSRGQNYEQYF.

The DNA for the CDR3 is TGTGCCTGGAGTGCACTAGCGGGGCTTTCTGGAAGTTACAATGAGCAGTTCTTC. The encoded protein is CAWSALAGLSGSYNEQFF. The V gene is TRBV30, the J gene TRBJ2-1, with 10 bases fitting TRBD2. From germline, CDR1 is GTSNPN and CDR2 SVGIG (reference sequence). The CDR3 extends over 18 amino acids. Germline trimming cut 1 base from V and 4 bases from J; bases unmatched to any gene: 13.

The gene calls are TRBV19 and TRBJ2-7; 7 bases are a match to TRBD1. Trimming at V came to 5 bases and at J to 0 bases, leaving 7 bases not matched to a gene. The CDR3 is made up of 15 amino acids. The V gene's germline CDR1 is LNHDA and CDR2 SQIVND (reference sequence). The CDR3, as DNA: TGTGCCAGTAGTGAAGGACAGGCGATCTCCTACGAGCAGTACTTC. It encodes CASSEGQAISYEQYF.

The chain carries TRBV7-2 and TRBJ2-7, with D maybe TRBD1 (5 bases). V shed 5 bases and J shed 3 bases, with 14 bases lying between them. CDR1 and CDR2 (germline): SGHTA, FQGNSA. CDR3 length: 14 residues. The CDR3 coding sequence is TGTGCCAGCAGCGTTTTAACAGGAAACTACGAGCAGTACTTC. Protein product: CASSVLTGNYEQYF.

V is TRBV6-1 and J is TRBJ1-1; perhaps TRBD1 as D (5 bases). This CDR3 contains 14 residues. Germline lookup yields CDR1 MNHNS and CDR2 SASEGT. V lost 0 bases and J 5 bases, leaving 10 bases between the germline ends. CDR3 residues: CASSEAPGWTEAFF. CDR3 nucleotide sequence: TGTGCCAGCAGTGAAGCGCCAGGGTGGACTGAAGCTTTCTTT.

The chain joins TRBV7-6 to TRBJ2-3; 7 positions agree with TRBD2. J gave up 4 bases and V 1 base, and 8 bases lay outside the gene matches. This CDR3 region has 16 residues. Germline CDR1 is SGHVS and CDR2 is FNYEAQ. CDR3 in amino acids: CASSLGGGPRADTQYF. The CDR3 DNA follows: TGTGCCAGCAGCTTAGGGGGAGGGCCCCGAGCAGATACGCAGTATTTT.

The chain links TRBV9 to TRBJ1-6; 7 nucleotides match TRBD1. Trimming at V came to 0 bases and at J to 8 bases, leaving 2 bases not matched to a gene. CDR3 length equals 14 residues. Germline V gives CDR1 SGDLS, CDR2 YYNGEE. The CDR3 loop reads CASSVAGGDSPLHF. The CDR3, as DNA: TGTGCCAGCAGCGTAGCAGGGGGAGATTCACCCCTCCACTTT. Based on the CDR3 plus reference TRBV9 and TRBJ1-6, the full variable domain is DSGVTQTPKHLITATGQRVTLRCSPRSGDLSVYWYQQSLDQGLQFLIQYYNGEERAKGNILERFSAQQFPDLHSELNLSSLELGDSALYFCASSVAGGDSPLHFGNGTRLTVT.

This clone was counted between two and nine times. The chain has TRBV12-5 and TRBJ2-1; 12 bases fit TRBD2. This CDR3 is built from 15 residues. The V and J ends lost 7 bases and 6 bases, in that order; junction bases with no gene match: 7. The germline V gene encodes CDR1 LGHNT and CDR2 FRNRAP. CDR3 nucleotide sequence: TGTGCTAGTGCCCAACTAGCGGGGGGTTCCAATGAGCAGTTCTTC. Its protein is CASAQLAGGSNEQFF.

The V and J genes are TRBV10-3 and TRBJ1-5; 7 bases agree with TRBD1. Germline CDR1 reads ENHRY; CDR2 reads SYGVKD. This CDR3 has 16 amino acids. Unmatched junction bases numbered 10, after V lost 4 bases and J lost 4 bases. The CDR3 sequence is CAISAQPGQTNQPQHF. The CDR3 DNA is TGTGCCATCAGTGCCCAACCGGGACAGACGAATCAGCCCCAGCATTTT.

The V gene is TRBV7-3, the J gene TRBJ2-3; 7 positions match TRBD1. This CDR3 contains 15 residues. V trimming: 2 bases; J trimming: 2 bases; junction bases outside the gene matches: 4. Per the germline V gene, CDR1 is SGHTA and CDR2 is FQGTGA. The DNA of the CDR3 is TGTGCCAGCAGCTTAGAGGGGGCGAACACAGATACGCAGTATTTT. It codes for CASSLEGANTDTQYF.

The V gene is TRBV6-5, the J gene TRBJ2-1, with 9 positions matching TRBD1. This CDR3 is built from 14 residues. CDR1 is MNHEY and CDR2 is SVGAGI in the germline V gene. J was trimmed by 3 bases and V by 8 bases; bases with no gene match: 5. CDR3 region: CASGRTGVYNEQFF. DNA for the CDR3: TGTGCCAGCGGGCGGACAGGGGTCTACAATGAGCAGTTCTTC.

This clone turned up a few times. This chain links TRBV6-6 with TRBJ2-1; D uncertain. V lost 5 bases, J lost 9 bases, and 11 bases lay in between. Looked up from germline, CDR1 is MNHNY and CDR2 is SVGAGI (reference sequence). CDR3 length: 12 residues. The CDR3 sequence is CASSTIRSEQFF. CDR3 DNA sequence: TGTGCCAGCAGTACGATTAGAAGTGAGCAGTTCTTC.

The V gene is TRBV18, the J gene TRBJ2-5; TRBD2 might be the D (6 bases). The CDR3 has 16 amino acids. Germline V CDR1 and CDR2: KGHSH, LQKENI. V was cut by 1 base and J by 2 bases, with 14 bases left in between. The CDR3 DNA is TGTGCCAGCTCACCACTCGCGGGGACTGGTCAAGAGACCCAGTACTTC. It specifies CASSPLAGTGQETQYF.

Here the CDR3 DNA reads TGTGCCAGCAGTCCCGAGGCACAGGGAAGAGGCACAGATACGCAGTATTTT. It yields the protein CASSPEAQGRGTDTQYF. This chain connects TRBV2 to TRBJ2-3, with D perhaps TRBD1 (6 bases). The length of the CDR3 is 17 residues. Germline V CDR1 and CDR2: SNHLY, FYNNEI. V lost 5 bases, J lost 1 base, and 19 bases lay in between.

The chain recombines TRBV6-6 with TRBJ1-5; D is undetermined. CDR1 is MNHNY and CDR2 is SVGAGI in the germline V gene (reference sequence). V lost 8 bases, J lost 3 bases, and 11 bases lay in between. The CDR3 consists of 13 residues. CDR3 loop: CASSGEFNQPQHF. The DNA of the CDR3 is TGTGCCAGCTCGGGAGAGTTCAATCAGCCCCAGCATTTT.

The V call is TRBV30, the J call TRBJ2-2; no clear D gene. The germline V gene has CDR1 GTSNPN and CDR2 SVGIG (reference sequence). The CDR3 runs to 14 residues. With 2 bases removed from V and 4 bases from J, the gap between germline ends came to 11 bases. CDR3 coding DNA: TGTGCCTGGAGTCGGATCCAGGCCACCGGGGAGCTGTTTTTT. Its translation is CAWSRIQATGELFF.

This chain connects TRBV18 to TRBJ1-1; no definite D call. V lost 4 bases, J lost 1 base, and 19 bases lay in between. This CDR3 has 17 amino acids. CDR1 is KGHSH and CDR2 is LQKENI in the germline V gene. Here the CDR3 reads CASSLGFSWGENTEAFF. The CDR3 DNA sequence: TGTGCCAGCTCACTCGGATTTAGTTGGGGAGAGAACACTGAAGCTTTCTTT.

The J gene is TRBJ1-3, the V gene TRBV5-5; D remains ambiguous. From germline, CDR1 is SGHKS and CDR2 YYEKEE (reference sequence). V was shortened by 3 bases and J by 0 bases, with 4 bases between the two germline ends. There are 13 residues in the CDR3. The CDR3 DNA is TGTGCCAGCAGCTCCAACTCTGGAAACACCATATATTTT. It is translated as CASSSNSGNTIYF. The variable domain in full, completed from reference TRBV5-5 and TRBJ1-3, reads DAGVTQSPTHLIKTRGQQVTLRCSPISGHKSVSWYQQVLGQGPQFIFQYYEKEERGRGNFPDRFSARQFPNYSSELNVNALLLGDSALYLCASSSNSGNTIYFGEGSWLTVV.

This clone has more than one count but fewer than ten. The J gene is TRBJ1-6, the V gene TRBV6-1, with 7 bases matching TRBD1. After removal of 5 bases from V and 10 bases from J, the junction contained 8 bases not matched to a gene. This CDR3 comprises 14 residues. CDR1 is MNHNS and CDR2 is SASEGT in the germline V gene. Here the CDR3 DNA reads TGTGCCAGCAGTACAGGGGCTAGAGGGTCACCCCTCCACTTT. The encoded protein is CASSTGARGSPLHF.

This rearrangement joins TRBV5-6 to TRBJ1-5; possibly TRBD1 for D (6 bases). Trimming left V 0 bases short and J 2 bases short, with 12 bases between. CDR1 SGHDT and CDR2 YYEEEE come from the germline V gene. The CDR3 is made up of 16 amino acids. CDR3 in amino acids: CASSLGPQGGNQPQHF. The CDR3 nucleotides are TGTGCCAGCAGCTTGGGGCCACAGGGAGGCAATCAGCCCCAGCATTTT. The full variable domain, rest sourced from reference TRBV5-6 and TRBJ1-5, is DAGVTQSPTHLIKTRGQQVTLRCSPKSGHDTVSWYQQALGQGPQFIFQYYEEEERQRGNFPDRFSGHQFPNYSSELNVNALLLGDSALYLCASSLGPQGGNQPQHFGDGTRLSIL.

The chain uses TRBV5-4 and TRBJ2-5; 12 bases map to TRBD2. Trimming at V came to 4 bases and at J to 3 bases, leaving 4 bases not matched to a gene. Germline V lookup: CDR1 SGHNT, CDR2 YYREEE (reference sequence). CDR3 size: 15 residues. The CDR3 nucleotides are TGTGCCAGCAGCCAGACTAGCGGGGGAGAAGAGACCCAGTACTTC. The encoded protein is CASSQTSGGEETQYF.

This chain connects TRBV9 to TRBJ1-4; 11 bases match TRBD1. V lost 0 bases to trimming and J lost 7 bases; unmatched junction nucleotides: 2. This CDR3 spans 15 amino acids. The germline CDR1 and CDR2 sequences are SGDLS and YYNGEE. The CDR3 region has the DNA TGTGCCAGCAGCGTAGCGGGGACAGGGGGTGAAAAACTGTTTTTT. Translated: CASSVAGTGGEKLFF.